A selection of T cell receptor beta chains follows, all from one sample in a study of T cell responses to AZD1222 COVID-19 vaccine. TCRdb's table, derived via immunoSEQ multiplex PCR, lists solely in-frame clones and lacks some. The sample has 80,000 to 100,000 clones; about 86% are singletons. Sample: peripheral blood, taken on day 0 of MenACWY control vaccination. The receptor source for this set is an adult in good health. The CDR3 runs from the conserved cysteine through the conserved F or W. Fields, in order: D gene, V gene, J gene, clone size, CDR3 DNA, CDR3 protein. The D gene is left open where the match is weak. A row's size may be missing; if present it is once, few, many or a size class.

>NA|TRBV4-2|TRBJ2-5|few
TGTGCCAGCAGCCAAGGAACCGGGAGACCAGAGACCCAGTACTTC
CASSQGTGRPETQYF
>TRBD1|TRBV7-9|TRBJ1-1|NA
TGTGCCAGCAGCTTAGCGGGGAGGGACAGGGAAGCTTTCTTT
CASSLAGRDREAFF
>NA|TRBV28|TRBJ1-5|once
TGTGCCAGCAGTGTCGAGACAGCCTATCAGCCCCAGCATTTT
CASSVETAYQPQHF
>NA|TRBV19|TRBJ1-5|NA
TGTGCCAGTAGTGCCCCGGGGAGCCAGCCCCAGCATTTT
CASSAPGSQPQHF
>NA|TRBV7-7|TRBJ2-7|NA
TGTGCCAGCAGCCTTAAGCTGAGGTCCGAGCAGTACTTC
CASSLKLRSEQYF
>TRBD1|TRBV15|TRBJ1-1|NA
TGTGCCACCAGCAGGAACAGGGGAGGGGGGACTGAAGCTTTCTTT
CATSRNRGGGTEAFF
>NA|TRBV29-1|TRBJ2-5|NA
TGCAGCGTTGTATGGGGGGCCGAAAGAGAGACCCAGTACTTC
CSVVWGAERETQYF
>NA|TRBV7-2|TRBJ1-1|NA
TGTGCCAGCAGCCATAGCAGACGGGAGAACACTGAAGCTTTCTTT
CASSHSRRENTEAFF
>NA|TRBV12-3/TRBV12-4|TRBJ2-5|NA
TGTGCCAGCAGTCTCCAAGAGACCCAGTACTTC
CASSLQETQYF
>TRBD1|TRBV29-1|TRBJ1-1|NA
TGCAGCGTGAACAGGGGGGACACTGAAGCTTTCTTT
CSVNRGDTEAFF
>NA|TRBV4-1|TRBJ1-1|NA
TGCGCCAGCAGCCCCCTCCACAGCCGGGCGAACACTGAAGCTTTCTTT
CASSPLHSRANTEAFF
>NA|TRBV12-3/TRBV12-4|TRBJ1-5|NA
TGTGCCAGCAGTTTATTGGGTCAGCCCCAGCATTTT
CASSLLGQPQHF
>NA|TRBV9|TRBJ2-3|NA
TGTGCCAGCAGCGTAGCGGGGGTATCGTCAGATACGCAGTATTTT
CASSVAGVSSDTQYF
>TRBD2|TRBV15|TRBJ2-4|once
TGTGCCACCAGCAGAGACCGGGATAGCGGGGAGCTAGCCAAAAACATTCAGTACTTC
CATSRDRDSGELAKNIQYF
>TRBD1|TRBV5-1|TRBJ2-7|once
TGCGCCAGCAGCTCGGACAGGGGGGACTACGAGCAGTACTTC
CASSSDRGDYEQYF
>TRBD1|TRBV6-5|TRBJ1-1|once
TGTGCCAGCACCACTACAGGGGGCGGCTACACTGAAGCTTTCTTT
CASTTTGGGYTEAFF
>TRBD1|TRBV6-1|TRBJ1-6|NA
TGTGCCAGCAGTGAAGCCCGGACAGGGGCCTATAATTCACCCCTCCACTTT
CASSEARTGAYNSPLHF
>NA|TRBV5-1|TRBJ1-2|NA
TGCGCCAGCAGCTTGGCCGCGGGGGGCTACACCTTC
CASSLAAGGYTF
>NA|TRBV5-5|TRBJ1-1|NA
TGTGCCAGCAGCCCCACAGGACAGCTAGTTGGGGACACTGAAGCTTTCTTT
CASSPTGQLVGDTEAFF
>TRBD1|TRBV27|TRBJ1-1|NA
TGTGCCAGCAGTTTTGTGGAGGGGGCATACGGGACTGAAGCTTTCTTT
CASSFVEGAYGTEAFF
>NA|TRBV7-3|TRBJ2-1|NA
TGTGCCAGCAGCCCACAACAGGCAGGCTCCTACAATGAGCAGTTCTTC
CASSPQQAGSYNEQFF
>NA|TRBV7-9|TRBJ1-1|NA
TGTGCCAGCAGCTTAAAGGGGGGCTGGCTGAACACTGAAGCTTTCTTT
CASSLKGGWLNTEAFF
>NA|TRBV5-6|TRBJ1-6|NA
TGTGCCAGCAGCTCCCGTTATAATTCACCCCTCCACTTT
CASSSRYNSPLHF
>TRBD1|TRBV19|TRBJ1-5|NA
TGTGCCAGTAGTATAGGGACAGGGCGCCTCAATCAGCCCCAGCATTTT
CASSIGTGRLNQPQHF
>TRBD2|TRBV28|TRBJ2-7|NA
TGTGCCAGCAGTGTGACTAGCGGAAACTACGAGCAGTACTTC
CASSVTSGNYEQYF
>NA|TRBV27|TRBJ2-1|NA
TGTGCCAGCAAAAGAACAGACGGGTCCTCCTACAATGAGCAGTTCTTC
CASKRTDGSSYNEQFF
>NA|TRBV7-9|TRBJ1-5|few
TGTGCCTCTGCCCAGGGACCGTTTAGCAATCAGCCCCAGCATTTT
CASAQGPFSNQPQHF
>NA|TRBV6-4|TRBJ1-1|NA
TGTGCCAGCAGACAAACACCTAACACTGAAGCTTTCTTT
CASRQTPNTEAFF
>NA|TRBV6-2/TRBV6-3|TRBJ1-1|NA
TGTGCCAGCAGTTACCGGTCACTCCCAGGAGCTTTCTTT
CASSYRSLPGAFF
>NA|TRBV29-1|TRBJ1-4|NA
TGCAGCGTTTTTTCCCAGAATAATGAAAAACTGTTTTTT
CSVFSQNNEKLFF
>NA|TRBV6-5|TRBJ2-2|few
TGTGCCAGCAGTCCCGGGACAAGTACCGGGGAGCTGTTTTTT
CASSPGTSTGELFF
>NA|TRBV2|TRBJ2-7|few
TGTGCCAGCAGTGAAGATCAGGGTTCAGTAAAGCAGTACTTC
CASSEDQGSVKQYF
>NA|TRBV12-5|TRBJ2-1|NA
TGTGCTAGTGGTCCAGACACCGGCGGCTACAATGAGCAGTTCTTC
CASGPDTGGYNEQFF
>NA|TRBV19|TRBJ2-5|NA
TGTGCCAGTAGTATATCTCGGGGAGAGACCCAGTACTTC
CASSISRGETQYF
>NA|TRBV3-1/TRBV3-2|TRBJ1-1|NA
TGTGCCAGCGGCACCCTGGGGAACACTGAAGCTTTCTTT
CASGTLGNTEAFF
>NA|TRBV28|TRBJ1-6|NA
TGTGCCAGCAGTGTAGCTAATTCACCCCTCCACTTT
CASSVANSPLHF
>TRBD1|TRBV18|TRBJ1-1|once
TGTGCCAGCTCACCGGGACAGGGAGGGGTTATCGAAGCTTTCTTT
CASSPGQGGVIEAFF
>NA|TRBV20-1|TRBJ1-2|once
TGCAGTGCTACCGGAGACTATGGCTACACCTTC
CSATGDYGYTF
>NA|TRBV25-1|TRBJ2-2|once
TGTGCCAGCAGAGGGGGGGTTAGCACCGGGGAGCTGTTTTTT
CASRGGVSTGELFF